The 3 T cell receptor beta chains given below trace back to one sample, sequenced in a study of early T cells in non-severe SARS-CoV-2 infection. TCRdb reprocessed the 5' RACE reads with MiXCR, giving one entry per CDR3 protein. The repertoire includes approximately 37,000 distinct CDR3 sequences, less than 6.5% of them detected once, and 5.5% to 7% sits in the top ten. The sample consisted of whole blood, taken at baseline. The receptor set was obtained from an adult who was a healthcare worker with PCR-confirmed SARS-CoV-2 infection or an uninfected control (not recorded which).

This clonotype was seen at least ten times. The chain uses TRBV3-1 and TRBJ2-3; 12 bases map to TRBD2. Germline lookup yields CDR1 LGHDT and CDR2 YNNKEL (reference sequence). The ends lost 0 bases at V and 3 bases at J; junction bases unmatched: 1. The CDR3 runs 16 residues. Here the CDR3 DNA reads TGTGCCAGCAGCCAAGATCTAGCGGGAGGGACAGATACGCAGTATTTT. It encodes CASSQDLAGGTDTQYF.

This clonotype has ten or more counts. CDR3 region: CASSEGNGYTF. The CDR3, as DNA: TGTGCCAGCAGTGAAGGAAATGGCTACACCTTC. The chain uses TRBV2 and TRBJ1-2, with D unclear. This CDR3 has 11 amino acids. Germline CDR1 is SNHLY and CDR2 is FYNNEI. V was shortened by 1 base and J by 6 bases, with 3 bases between the two germline ends. Supplemented by reference TRBV2 and TRBJ1-2, the full variable domain reads EPEVTQTPSHQVTQMGQEVILRCVPISNHLYFYWYRQILGQKVEFLVSFYNNEISEKSEIFDDQFSVERPDGSNFTLKIRSTKLEDSAMYFCASSEGNGYTFGSGTRLTVV.

This clonotype was seen repeatedly, ten times or more. This sequence joins TRBV28 and TRBJ2-3, with 12 bases identical to TRBD2. Germline V gives CDR1 MDHEN, CDR2 SYDVKM. Unmatched junction bases numbered 7, after V lost 2 bases and J lost 10 bases. CDR3 size: 15 residues. The CDR3 DNA sequence: TGTGCCAGCAGTTTACATCTCCTAGCGGGAGGGCCGCAGTATTTT. This gives the protein CASSLHLLAGGPQYF.